This T cell receptor (beta chain) was obtained from a study of cytotoxic CD8 clonotypes in ibrutinib-treated CLL. Overall study findings and caveats: The study sampled sustained-remission and progressing patients at different times. Clonality increased at ibrutinib response and stayed stable in sustained remission. At progression, however, it fell back toward baseline.

Concerning this clone itself: The target antigen is unknown.

Sequencing was performed with immunoSEQ multiplex PCR; in TCRdb, only in-frame clones are kept and a portion is missing. Of 100,000 to 150,000 clones in the sample, approximately 85% were seen once. Germline CDR1 SQVTM, CDR2 ANQGSEA. Trimming at V came to 6 bases and at J to 9 bases, leaving 4 bases not matched to a gene. The CDR3 is 11 amino acids. The chain recombines TRBV29-1 with TRBJ2-1, with TRBD1 identical over 8 bases. The sequencing here drew on PBMCs, taken after 24 months of ibrutinib treatment. The receptor was derived from a human donor with chronic lymphocytic leukemia. The CDR3 DNA is TGCAGCGTCGTGGGGACAGGTGAGCAGTTCTTC. It codes for CSVVGTGEQFF.